The T cell receptor (beta chain) under discussion was sequenced for a study of TIL therapy for anti-PD-1-resistant metastatic lung cancer. The time point is: pre-treatment sample, taken before nivolumab and TIL therapy. The libraries were made with immunoSEQ v3. This table comes from immunoSEQ multiplex PCR, and its TCRdb copy is limited to in-frame clones, with some not included. This sample carries some 37,000 clones, roughly 80% of them seen once, and the ten largest clones take approximately 5.3%. The sample consisted of blood, taken at baseline. This TCR was sampled from a person aged 25 to 85 with non-small cell lung cancer.

The CDR3 sequence is CASSLAAATNEKLFF. CDR3 DNA sequence: TGTGCCAGCAGTTTAGCGGCCGCAACTAATGAAAAACTGTTTTTT. This chain links TRBV28 with TRBJ1-4; D ambiguous. This CDR3 has 15 residues. Trimming removed 2 bases at V and 0 bases at J, with 7 bases between. Germline CDR1 is MDHEN and CDR2 is SYDVKM.